Following are 26 T cell receptor beta chains from one sample sequenced in a study of identical twins. MiXCR, applied by TCRdb to the 5' RACE reads, yields one record per CDR3 protein. Of about 470,000 distinct CDR3 sequences in the sample, roughly 24% were seen once. These sequences were also reported in another study, on T cells expressing NK-cell markers.

The sequencing sample was made of CD4+ T cells sorted from blood. The receptors were gathered from a woman between 18 and 29 years old in good health.

The rearrangement uses TRBV9 and TRBJ1-6; 7 positions agree with TRBD1. Germline-derived CDR1 and CDR2 are SGDLS and YYNGEE. CDR3 length: 15 amino acids. Germline trimming cut 3 bases from V and 7 bases from J; bases unmatched to any gene: 7. The DNA for the CDR3 is TGTGCCAGCAGCGACCGGGACAGAAGAAATTCACCCCTCCACTTT. It is translated as CASSDRDRRNSPLHF.

This clonotype has a handful of counts. The rearrangement joins TRBV7-9 to TRBJ2-7; TRBD2 is a possible D gene (5 bases). The CDR3 length is 14 residues. The V end lost 0 bases, the J end lost 2 bases, and 8 bases lay between the germline ends. The germline gives CDR1 SEHNR, CDR2 FQNEAQ (reference sequence). CDR3 residues: CASSLADYTYEQYF. CDR3 coding DNA: TGTGCCAGCAGCTTAGCAGACTACACCTACGAGCAGTACTTC. The full variable domain, rest sourced from reference TRBV7-9 and TRBJ2-7, is DTGVSQNPRHKITKRGQNVTFRCDPISEHNRLYWYRQTLGQGPEFLTYFQNEAQLEKSRLLSDRFSAERPKGSFSTLEIQRTEQGDSAMYLCASSLADYTYEQYFGPGTRLTVT.

The table lists this clonotype with a few counts. The chain employs TRBV9 and TRBJ2-4, with D tentatively TRBD1 or TRBD2 (5 bases each). This CDR3 spans 17 amino acids. V was cut by 0 bases and J by 6 bases, with 19 bases left in between. Germline assignment: CDR1 SGDLS and CDR2 YYNGEE. The CDR3 sequence is CASSVVPTPQGPNIQYF. Here the CDR3 DNA reads TGTGCCAGCAGCGTAGTACCGACACCCCAGGGACCAAACATTCAGTACTTC.

This clonotype was seen a handful of times. The chain joins TRBV18 to TRBJ2-7, with 8 bases that match TRBD2. V lost 2 bases and J lost 8; bases outside the gene matches: 17. The CDR3 has 17 amino acids. Germline V CDR1 and CDR2: KGHSH, LQKENI. CDR3: CASSPIVGRDLVVQQYF. CDR3 coding DNA: TGTGCCAGCTCACCAATCGTCGGGAGGGATCTTGTAGTCCAGCAGTACTTC.

The chain is built from TRBV20-1 and TRBJ1-6; D call uncertain. CDR1 is DFQATT, CDR2 SNEGSKA, per germline (reference sequence). V gave up 6 bases and J gave up 4 bases, with 16 bases separating them. There are 15 residues in the CDR3. This chain's CDR3 is CSAGGRGLYNSPLHF. The CDR3 bases are TGCAGTGCGGGAGGGCGCGGGCTGTATAATTCACCCCTCCACTTT.

The table lists this clonotype with a few counts. This chain uses TRBV7-9 with TRBJ1-6, with TRBD1 matching 8 bases. The CDR3 spans 14 residues. Germline V gene data show CDR1 as SEHNR and CDR2 as FQNEAQ (reference sequence). V gave up 4 bases and J gave up 7 bases; unmatched junction bases: 3. The DNA of the CDR3 is TGTGCCAGCAGCTCGGACAGGGAGAATTCACCCCTCCACTTT. The encoded protein is CASSSDRENSPLHF.

Remarks on this clonotype: A much more abundant neighbour one base away suggests this may be a read error. The gene calls are TRBV10-3 and TRBJ1-5; the D gene is possibly TRBD1 (5 bases). The germline V gene has CDR1 ENHRY and CDR2 SYGVKD. The CDR3 has 12 residues. With 3 bases removed from V and 5 bases from J, the gap between germline ends came to 5 bases. The CDR3 region is CAISDRDQPQHF. Written as DNA, the CDR3 is TGTGCCATCAGTGACAGGGATCAGCCCCAGCATTTT.

This clonotype occurred a few times. The DNA for the CDR3 is TGCAGTGCTATGACCGGGACTGGGAGAAGCGAGCAGTACTTC. Encoded protein: CSAMTGTGRSEQYF. V gene TRBV20-1 combines with J gene TRBJ2-7; D possibly corresponds to TRBD2 (6 bases). The CDR3 covers 14 residues. The ends were cut back, 4 bases at V and 6 bases at J, with 19 bases in the middle. Germline values: CDR1 DFQATT, CDR2 SNEGSKA (reference sequence).

This clonotype was seen a handful of times. The chain uses TRBV5-1 and TRBJ1-6; D call uncertain. This CDR3 is 13 amino acids long. With 2 bases removed from V and 9 bases from J, the gap between germline ends came to 9 bases. Germline V gene sequence: CDR1 SGHRS, CDR2 YFSETQ. CDR3 in DNA: TGCGCCAGCAGCTTCGGGAAAGGTTCACCCCTCCACTTT. Translation gives CASSFGKGSPLHF.

This clonotype was seen many times. The rearrangement links TRBV29-1 to TRBJ2-5; D call uncertain. Germline V gives CDR1 SQVTM, CDR2 ANQGSEA. The CDR3 contains 10 residues. Trimming took off 4 bases at V and 5 bases at J, with 5 bases between the two ends. The CDR3 protein is CSVVSETQYF. CDR3 nucleotide sequence: TGCAGCGTTGTTAGTGAGACCCAGTACTTC.

This clonotype has only a few counts. This chain connects TRBV7-9 to TRBJ1-4; no clear D gene. The CDR3 totals 14 residues. Germline V gene data show CDR1 as SEHNR and CDR2 as FQNEAQ (reference sequence). Trimming removed 5 bases from V and 5 bases from J, with 12 bases in between. CDR3 nucleotides: TGTGCCAGCAGCCGCTACAGCGCGAATGAAAAACTGTTTTTT. Protein sequence: CASSRYSANEKLFF.

The chain has TRBV9 and TRBJ1-1; the D is unclear. V shed 3 bases and J shed 0 bases, with 6 bases lying between them. This CDR3 is built from 13 residues. The germline gives CDR1 SGDLS, CDR2 YYNGEE. The DNA for the CDR3 is TGTGCCAGCAGCGAGGCAATGAACACTGAAGCTTTCTTT. It yields the protein CASSEAMNTEAFF.

This clonotype has ten or more counts. This chain joins TRBV12-3 or TRBV12-4 and TRBJ2-1; D is unresolved. This CDR3 is 11 amino acids long. The V end lost 5 bases, the J end lost 3 bases, and 2 bases lay between the germline ends. The CDR3 loop reads CASSNYNEQFF. The CDR3 nucleotides read TGTGCCAGCAGTAACTACAATGAGCAGTTCTTC.

This chain links TRBV3-1 with TRBJ2-7; D call uncertain. CDR1 and CDR2 from the germline V gene are LGHDT and YNNKEL (reference sequence). V lost 4 bases and J lost 2, with 15 bases in between. The CDR3 totals 15 residues. This chain's CDR3 is CASSRNNGGAYEQYF. CDR3 bases: TGTGCCAGCAGCCGGAATAATGGCGGAGCCTACGAGCAGTACTTC.

This clonotype was seen a few times. This chain joins TRBV13 and TRBJ2-1; D might be TRBD2 (6 bases). From germline, CDR1 is PRHDT and CDR2 FYEKMQ (reference sequence). The V end was cut by 5 bases, the J end by 7 bases, with 18 bases between. CDR3 length equals 15 residues. Here the CDR3 reads CASSPRGISTNEQFF. CDR3 in DNA: TGTGCCAGCAGCCCCCGCGGGATTTCAACAAATGAGCAGTTCTTC.

The rearrangement uses TRBV3-1 and TRBJ2-2; tentative D call: TRBD2 (5 bases). V lost 7 bases, J lost 2 bases, and 14 bases lay in between. Germline-derived CDR1 and CDR2 are LGHDT and YNNKEL (reference sequence). The length of the CDR3 is 15 residues. The CDR3 reads CASTTGGRNTGELFF. The CDR3 bases are TGTGCCAGCACCACCGGTGGGAGAAACACCGGGGAGCTGTTTTTT.

The chain combines TRBV5-1 with TRBJ2-3, with 12 nucleotides matching TRBD2. The V gene end was trimmed by 1 base and the J gene end by 2 bases; junction bases not matched to a gene: 8. The germline CDR1 and CDR2 sequences are SGHRS and YFSETQ. The CDR3 contains 18 residues. CDR3 sequence (DNA): TGCGCCAGCAGCTTGAGGCTAGCGGGAGGGACGAACACAGATACGCAGTATTTT. Encoded protein: CASSLRLAGGTNTDTQYF.

The sample holds many counts of this clonotype. J is TRBJ2-1 and V is TRBV20-1, with a possible D match to TRBD2 (6 bases). Germline-derived CDR1 and CDR2 are DFQATT and SNEGSKA (reference sequence). This CDR3 is 14 amino acids long. Between the trimmed V and J ends, which lost 6 bases and 9 bases, there was a span of 21 bases. For the CDR3, the DNA is TGCAGTGCGATCTCCGACGGGAGAAACGGTGAGCAGTTCTTC. Protein product: CSAISDGRNGEQFF.

The rearrangement uses TRBV7-2 and TRBJ2-7, with TRBD1 matching 11 bases. The CDR3 covers 16 residues. Trimming removed 3 bases from V and 5 bases from J; junction bases left unmatched: 9. CDR1 SGHTA and CDR2 FQGNSA come from the germline V gene. CDR3 amino acids: CASSFTPGQGVHEQYF. Here the CDR3 DNA reads TGTGCCAGCAGCTTTACCCCGGGACAGGGGGTCCACGAGCAGTACTTC.

The chain carries TRBV12-3 or TRBV12-4 and TRBJ2-3, with D hard to call. The CDR3 totals 15 residues. V dropped 3 bases and J dropped 2 bases, with 12 bases sitting between them. CDR3 nucleotide sequence: TGTGCCAGCAGTTTTAGGAGACCTGACACAGATACGCAGTATTTT. It codes for CASSFRRPDTDTQYF.

J is TRBJ2-3 and V is TRBV29-1, with D tentatively TRBD1 or TRBD2 (6 bases each). Germline assignment: CDR1 SQVTM and CDR2 ANQGSEA. The length of the CDR3 is 15 residues. Trimming removed 6 bases at V and 5 bases at J, with 21 bases between. The CDR3 here is CSVGGAAQGIDTQYF. In DNA form, the CDR3 reads TGCAGCGTGGGGGGCGCGGCCCAAGGGATAGATACGCAGTATTTT.

In its sample, this clonotype was seen a few times. The chain carries TRBV12-3 or TRBV12-4 and TRBJ2-1, with D maybe TRBD2 (6 bases). V gave up 2 bases and J gave up 0 bases, with 8 bases separating them. CDR3 length equals 15 residues. In nucleotides, the CDR3 is TGTGCCAGCAGTTTAAAACTAGCCTCCTACAATGAGCAGTTCTTC. Its translation is CASSLKLASYNEQFF.

This clonotype was counted a few times. The V gene is TRBV5-1, the J gene TRBJ1-4; 7 nucleotides align to TRBD1. The CDR3 is 14 amino acids. V gave up 3 bases and J gave up 5 bases; unmatched junction bases: 4. Per germline, CDR1 SGHRS and CDR2 YFSETQ. CDR3 DNA: TGCGCCAGCAGCTCCTGGACAGGAAATGAAAAACTGTTTTTT. Its translation is CASSSWTGNEKLFF. Filled out from reference TRBV5-1 and TRBJ1-4, the complete variable domain reads KAGVTQTPRYLIKTRGQQVTLSCSPISGHRSVSWYQQTPGQGLQFLFEYFSETQRNKGNFPGRFSGRQFSNSRSEMNVSTLELGDSALYLCASSSWTGNEKLFFGSGTQLSVL.

This clonotype turned up a few times. V gene TRBV9 combines with J gene TRBJ2-1; possible D gene TRBD2, 6 bases. The CDR3 has 15 amino acids. CDR1 and CDR2 from the germline V gene are SGDLS and YYNGEE. V was clipped by 0 bases and J by 4 bases, with 11 bases between them. CDR3 protein: CASSVDSGPYNEQFF. The CDR3 coding sequence is TGTGCCAGCAGCGTAGATAGCGGACCGTACAATGAGCAGTTCTTC.

The chain carries TRBV20-1 and TRBJ1-1, with TRBD1 as a possible D gene (6 bases). There are 14 residues in the CDR3. The V end lost 0 bases, the J end lost 6 bases, and 14 bases lay between the germline ends. Per germline, CDR1 DFQATT and CDR2 SNEGSKA (reference sequence). The CDR3 DNA sequence: TGCAGTGCTAGAGATCAAGGGGGGCTGGCTGAAGCTTTCTTT. It specifies CSARDQGGLAEAFF.

The chain links TRBV10-3 to TRBJ1-1; D perhaps matches TRBD1 (5 bases). The CDR3 sequence is 13 residues long. The germline V and J ends were trimmed by 6 bases and 0 bases, with 8 bases remaining between them. Germline values: CDR1 ENHRY, CDR2 SYGVKD. As DNA, the CDR3 is TGTGCCATCAGGACAGATTTGAACACTGAAGCTTTCTTT. Amino acids: CAIRTDLNTEAFF.